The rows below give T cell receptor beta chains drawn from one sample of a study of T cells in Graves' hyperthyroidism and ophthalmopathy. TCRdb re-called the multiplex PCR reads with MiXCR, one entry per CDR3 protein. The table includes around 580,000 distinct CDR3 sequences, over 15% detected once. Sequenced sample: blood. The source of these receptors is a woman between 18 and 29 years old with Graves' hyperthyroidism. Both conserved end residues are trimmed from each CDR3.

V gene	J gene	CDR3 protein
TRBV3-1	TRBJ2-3	ASSPGTRATDTQY
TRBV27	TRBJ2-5	ASSLRRDRGETQY
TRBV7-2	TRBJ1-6	ASSSPGSPLH
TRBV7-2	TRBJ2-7	ASSNDRENEQY
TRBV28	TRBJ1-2	ASSLVGSKRDGYT
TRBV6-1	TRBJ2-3	ASSSWGTQY
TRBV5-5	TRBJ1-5	ASSLGLQGRQPQH
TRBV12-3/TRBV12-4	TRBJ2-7	ASSFPGTALGEQY
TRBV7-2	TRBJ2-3	ASARPADTQY
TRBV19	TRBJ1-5	ASSIQDSNQPQH
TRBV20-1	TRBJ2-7	SASKPGAYEQY
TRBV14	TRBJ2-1	ASSQRAGLYNEQF
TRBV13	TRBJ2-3	ASTLSGRASTDTQY